This TCR beta chain emerged from a study of cytomegalovirus exposure and HLA in healthy donors (dated by TCRdb to the late 2010s). With regard to the full study: The 700 or so repertoires of the first cohort and the roughly 110 validation repertoires were produced on the same platform, according to a later analysis. Along with the roughly 670-subject first cohort, a separate validation cohort of over 90 different subjects was used. The study aimed to test whether cataloging public T cell receptors could reveal signatures of past pathogen exposure. High-throughput TCR immunosequencing, statistical association of individual TCRs with disease status, and machine learning were combined to predict cytomegalovirus infection status.

The donors belonged to the validation cohort of about 130 subjects, which was separate from the roughly 670-subject first cohort. Paper-wide results and their limitations: Subsequent analysis determined that TCRs grouped into clusters in the first cohort also showed a tendency toward co-occurrence across the 120 validation repertoires, and approximately 94% of cluster scores exceeded 0. All 120 or so repertoires were used to score co-occurrence in the validation cohort in a later analysis, because that analysis had no HLA typing for the cohort. A few of the identified cytomegalovirus-associated TCR beta chains were confirmed in vitro to be specific for cytomegalovirus antigens. It was suggested by the authors that the approach could potentially be generalized to other disease states and immunological phenotypes. In both the original and validation cohorts, the classifier was reported to diagnose cytomegalovirus status with high specificity and sensitivity. The study gave a list of 150 to 200 TCR beta chains associated with cytomegalovirus. Most TCR sequences were seen in very few donors, while some public TCRs were found in many individuals.

CDR1 MNHEY and CDR2 SVGAGI were looked up in the germline V gene. The CDR3, from cysteine to phenylalanine, totals 13 residues. CDR3 DNA only is kept here, 39 bases in frame from base 1. The V end gives up 5 bases and the J end 10 bases, leaving 5 bases in the junction not matched to a gene. The library was generated by the immunoSEQ multiplex PCR assay. The source study handled its data this way. A statistical classification framework was built to diagnose cytomegalovirus status from the catalog of TCR beta chain sequences. Here the immuneACCESS table is served through TCRdb, limited to in-frame sequences with V and J called. Missing clones are a known gap in these copies; in checked studies unresolved V genes cover under half, and the rest lacks a known reason. That table is the source of V, J and clone size, and D and trimming were worked out from the DNA. Across this sample there are under 100,000 clones, with about four fifths seen only once. The ten biggest clones cover around an eighth of the sample.

This clone was detected a few times. What this receptor recognizes is not known. Within one base of it there is no much larger clone, and no base qualities were kept. The source is a woman between 18 and 29 years old in good health and CMV-seropositive. Sequenced input: PBMCs. The rearrangement combines TRBV6-5 with TRBJ1-6; TRBD1 lines up with 7 middle nucleotides. The nucleotide sequence reads TGTGCCAGCAGTCGGGACAGTAACTCACCCCTCCACTTT. It is translated as CASSRDSNSPLHF.